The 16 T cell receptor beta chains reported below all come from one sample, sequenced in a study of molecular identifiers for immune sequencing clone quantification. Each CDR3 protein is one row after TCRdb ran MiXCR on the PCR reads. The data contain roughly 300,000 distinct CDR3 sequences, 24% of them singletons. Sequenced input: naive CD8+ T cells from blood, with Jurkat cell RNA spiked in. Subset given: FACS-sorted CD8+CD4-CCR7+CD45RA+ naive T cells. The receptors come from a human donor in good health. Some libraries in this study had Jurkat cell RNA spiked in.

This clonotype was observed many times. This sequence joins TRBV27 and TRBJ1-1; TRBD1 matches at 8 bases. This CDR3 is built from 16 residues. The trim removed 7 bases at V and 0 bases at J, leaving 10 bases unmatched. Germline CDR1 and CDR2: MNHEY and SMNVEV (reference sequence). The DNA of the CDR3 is TGTGCCAGCACCAACAGGGGGGCCTATATGAACACTGAAGCTTTCTTT. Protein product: CASTNRGAYMNTEAFF.

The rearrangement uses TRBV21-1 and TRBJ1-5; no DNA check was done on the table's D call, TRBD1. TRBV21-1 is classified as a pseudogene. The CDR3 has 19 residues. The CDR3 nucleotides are TGTGCCAGCAGCCTTAGGGGGCTCGGGGGACAGGGACAAAATCAGCCCCAGCATTTT. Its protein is CASSLRGLGGQGQNQPQHF.

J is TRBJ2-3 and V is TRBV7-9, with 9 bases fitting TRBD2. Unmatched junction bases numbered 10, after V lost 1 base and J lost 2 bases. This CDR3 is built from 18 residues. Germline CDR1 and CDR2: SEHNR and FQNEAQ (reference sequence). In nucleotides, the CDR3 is TGTGCCAGCAGCTTAGGCAGACTAGCGGCGCTTGCCACAGATACGCAGTATTTT. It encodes CASSLGRLAALATDTQYF. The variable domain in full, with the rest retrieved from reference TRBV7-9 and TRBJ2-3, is DTGVSQNPRHKITKRGQNVTFRCDPISEHNRLYWYRQTLGQGPEFLTYFQNEAQLEKSRLLSDRFSAERPKGSFSTLEIQRTEQGDSAMYLCASSLGRLAALATDTQYFGPGTRLTVL.

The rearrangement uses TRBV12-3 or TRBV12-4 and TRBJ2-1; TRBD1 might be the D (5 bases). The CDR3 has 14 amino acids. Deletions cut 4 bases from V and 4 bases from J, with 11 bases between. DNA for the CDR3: TGTGCCAGCAGTTACAGGTTGGAGTACAATGAGCAGTTCTTC. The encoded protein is CASSYRLEYNEQFF.

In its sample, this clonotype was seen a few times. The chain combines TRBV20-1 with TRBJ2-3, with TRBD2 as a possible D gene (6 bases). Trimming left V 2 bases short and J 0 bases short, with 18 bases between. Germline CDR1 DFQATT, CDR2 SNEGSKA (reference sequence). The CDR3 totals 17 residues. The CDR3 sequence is CSARPTPRGPSTDTQYF. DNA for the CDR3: TGCAGTGCTAGACCAACCCCGCGGGGACCTAGCACAGATACGCAGTATTTT.

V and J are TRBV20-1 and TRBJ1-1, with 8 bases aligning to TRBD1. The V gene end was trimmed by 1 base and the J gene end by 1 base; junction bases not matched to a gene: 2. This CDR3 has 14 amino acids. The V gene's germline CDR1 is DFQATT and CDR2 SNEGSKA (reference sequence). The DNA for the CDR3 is TGCAGTGCTAGAGCGGACAGGGCGAACACTGAAGCTTTCTTT. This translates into CSARADRANTEAFF.

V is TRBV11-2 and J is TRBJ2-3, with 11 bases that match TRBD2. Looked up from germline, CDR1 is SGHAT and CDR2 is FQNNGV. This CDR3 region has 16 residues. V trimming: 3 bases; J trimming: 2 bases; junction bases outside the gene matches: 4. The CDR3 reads CASSLLTSGATDTQYF. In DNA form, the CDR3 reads TGTGCCAGCAGCTTGTTGACTAGCGGGGCCACAGATACGCAGTATTTT.

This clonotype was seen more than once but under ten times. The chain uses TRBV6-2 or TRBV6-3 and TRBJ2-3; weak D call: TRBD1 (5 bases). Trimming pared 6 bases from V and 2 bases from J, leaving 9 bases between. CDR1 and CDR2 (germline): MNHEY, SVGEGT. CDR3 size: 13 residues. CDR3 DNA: TGTGCCAGCAGCCCAGGGTACACAGATACGCAGTATTTT. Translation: CASSPGYTDTQYF.

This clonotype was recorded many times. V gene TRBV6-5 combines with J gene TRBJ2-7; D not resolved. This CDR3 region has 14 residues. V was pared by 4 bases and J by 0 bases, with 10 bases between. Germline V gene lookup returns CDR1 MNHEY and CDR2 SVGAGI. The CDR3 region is CASSFARSSYEQYF. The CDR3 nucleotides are TGTGCCAGCAGTTTCGCCAGGAGCTCCTACGAGCAGTACTTC.

CDR3 nucleotides: TGCGCCAGCAGCCAAGATATAGGCGGGGCAGGGATCACCTACGAGCAGTACTTC. Protein sequence: CASSQDIGGAGITYEQYF. The chain joins TRBV4-3 to TRBJ2-7; tentatively, D is TRBD2 (6 bases). Per germline, CDR1 LGHNA and CDR2 YSLEER. Trimming removed 0 bases at V and 2 bases at J, with 20 bases between. There are 18 residues in the CDR3.

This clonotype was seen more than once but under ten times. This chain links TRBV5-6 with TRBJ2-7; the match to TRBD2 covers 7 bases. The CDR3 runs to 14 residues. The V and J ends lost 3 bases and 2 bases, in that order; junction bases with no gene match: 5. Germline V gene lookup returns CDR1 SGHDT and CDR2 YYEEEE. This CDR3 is CASSWDYRPYEQYF. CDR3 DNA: TGTGCCAGCAGCTGGGACTACAGACCCTACGAGCAGTACTTC.

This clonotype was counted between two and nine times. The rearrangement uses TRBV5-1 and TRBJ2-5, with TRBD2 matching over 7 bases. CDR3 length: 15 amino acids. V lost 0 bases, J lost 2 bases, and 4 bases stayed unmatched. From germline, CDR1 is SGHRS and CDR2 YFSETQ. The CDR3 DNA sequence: TGCGCCAGCAGCTTGGCCCTAGCGGCACAAGAGACCCAGTACTTC. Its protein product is CASSLALAAQETQYF.

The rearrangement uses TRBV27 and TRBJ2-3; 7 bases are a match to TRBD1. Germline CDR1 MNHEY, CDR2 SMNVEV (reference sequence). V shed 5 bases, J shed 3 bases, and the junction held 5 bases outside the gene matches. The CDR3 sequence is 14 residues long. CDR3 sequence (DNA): TGTGCCAGCAGTATTGACAGGGCTACAGATACGCAGTATTTT. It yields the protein CASSIDRATDTQYF.

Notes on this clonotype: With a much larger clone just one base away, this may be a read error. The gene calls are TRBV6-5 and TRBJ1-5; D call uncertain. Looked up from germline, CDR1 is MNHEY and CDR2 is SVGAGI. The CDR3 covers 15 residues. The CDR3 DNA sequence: TGTGCCAGCAGTACCCTTGGGAATAGCAATCGGCCCCAGCATTTT. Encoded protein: CASSTLGNSNRPQHF.

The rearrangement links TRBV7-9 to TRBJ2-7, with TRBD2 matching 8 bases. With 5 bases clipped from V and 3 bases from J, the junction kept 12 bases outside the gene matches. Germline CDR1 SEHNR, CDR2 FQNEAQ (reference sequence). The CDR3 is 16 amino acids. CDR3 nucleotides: TGTGCCAGCAGCCCCCGGGGGGGCGGTGCCCTCTACGAGCAGTACTTC. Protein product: CASSPRGGGALYEQYF.

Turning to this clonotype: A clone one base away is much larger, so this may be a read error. Here the CDR3 DNA reads TGTGCCGGCAGCAGGGACGGTGTTGCAACTAATGAAAAACTGTTTTTT. Translated, it gives CAGSRDGVATNEKLFF. This rearrangement joins TRBV9 to TRBJ1-4; tentative D call: TRBD1 (5 bases). The CDR3 is 16 residues long. CDR1 SGDLS and CDR2 YYNGEE come from the germline V gene.